The TCR beta chain under discussion was sequenced for a study of blood T cell repertoires in COVID-19. Study at large: T cells, B-cell-depleted T cells, or PBMCs supplied cDNA or gDNA.

Per the study methods: From reference gene primer amplification, estimates of nucleated cell counts were derived. The data were produced by immunoSEQ multiplex PCR, yet TCRdb's version contains in-frame clones alone and is incomplete. V, J and clone size are those of that table, while D and trimming were read from the DNA. The table lists about 320,000 clones, 90% of them singletons. CDR3 size: 21 residues. The V gene's germline CDR1 is LGHDT and CDR2 YNNKEL (reference sequence). Trimming shortened V by 0 bases and J by 2 bases, and 26 bases separated the two germline ends. Participants reported their clinical history, and cohort assignment relied on those reports.

This clonotype originated in a woman in her 30s who had been exposed to COVID-19. The specimen sequenced was PBMCs or T cells enriched from blood (not recorded which). The rearrangement uses TRBV3-1 (or the pseudogene TRBV3-2) and TRBJ1-5, with a weak D call TRBD1 (5 bases). Here the CDR3 reads CASSQDRPSGRRGRGNQPQHF. The CDR3 nucleotides are TGTGCCAGCAGCCAAGATCGGCCGTCGGGAAGGAGGGGCAGGGGCAATCAGCCCCAGCATTTT.